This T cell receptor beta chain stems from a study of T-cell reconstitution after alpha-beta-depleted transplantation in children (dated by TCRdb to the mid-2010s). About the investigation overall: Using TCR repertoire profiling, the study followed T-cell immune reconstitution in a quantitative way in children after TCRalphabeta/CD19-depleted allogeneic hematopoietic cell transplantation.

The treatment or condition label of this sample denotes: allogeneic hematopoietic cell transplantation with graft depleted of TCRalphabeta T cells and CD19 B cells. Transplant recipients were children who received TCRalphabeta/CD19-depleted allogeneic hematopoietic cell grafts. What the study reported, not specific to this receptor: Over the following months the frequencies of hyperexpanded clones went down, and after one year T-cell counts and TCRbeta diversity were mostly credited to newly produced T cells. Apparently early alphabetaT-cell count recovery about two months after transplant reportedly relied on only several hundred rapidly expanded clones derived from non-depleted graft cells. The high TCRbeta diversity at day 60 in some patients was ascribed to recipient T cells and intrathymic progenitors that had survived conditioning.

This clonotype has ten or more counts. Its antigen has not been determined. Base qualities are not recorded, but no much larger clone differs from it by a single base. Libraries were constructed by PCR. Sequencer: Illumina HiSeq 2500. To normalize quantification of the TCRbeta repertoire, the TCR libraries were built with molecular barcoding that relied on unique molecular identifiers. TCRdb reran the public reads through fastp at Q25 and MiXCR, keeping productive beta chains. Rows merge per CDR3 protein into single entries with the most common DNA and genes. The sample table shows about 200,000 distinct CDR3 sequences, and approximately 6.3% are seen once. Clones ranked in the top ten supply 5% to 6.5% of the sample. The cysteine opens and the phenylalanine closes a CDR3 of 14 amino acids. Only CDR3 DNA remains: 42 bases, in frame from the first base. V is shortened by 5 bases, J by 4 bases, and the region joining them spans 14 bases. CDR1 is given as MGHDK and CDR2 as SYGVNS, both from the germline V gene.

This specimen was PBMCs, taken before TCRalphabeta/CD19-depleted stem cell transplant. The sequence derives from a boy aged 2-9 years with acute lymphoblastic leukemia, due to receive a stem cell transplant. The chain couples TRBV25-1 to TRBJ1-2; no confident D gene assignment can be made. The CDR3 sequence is CASSQDGEFYGYTF. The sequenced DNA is TGTGCCAGCAGTCAGGACGGCGAATTCTATGGCTACACCTTC.